This TCR beta chain is from a study of shared clonotypes between healthy human individuals. Study-level background: Per donor, three plates held CD4 naive cells, three held CD4 memory, two held CD8 naive and one held CD8 memory.

The donors were all Caucasian adults (living in Nashville, Tennessee). The assay was immunoSEQ multiplex PCR, and TCRdb's table has in-frame clones only and misses some. The data contain a few million clones, 95% of them singletons. The source of this sequence is a young man in good health. The sample was naive CD4+ T cells sorted from blood. The sample's subset: CD45RA+ positively selected.

In nucleotides, the CDR3 is TGTGCCAGCAGCTTATCAGGGGCGCCTAACTATGGCTACACCTTC. Its protein is CASSLSGAPNYGYTF. The chain uses TRBV7-2 and TRBJ1-2; weak D call: TRBD1 (6 bases). Germline V lookup: CDR1 SGHTA, CDR2 FQGNSA. This CDR3 has 15 residues. Deletions cut 2 bases from V and 0 bases from J, with 10 bases between.